This TCR beta chain emerged from a study of blood T cells in healthy people across ages. A second PCR, run for roughly 7 to 11 cycles, used a sample-barcoded 5' primer plus a J-beta primer mix. A single record per CDR3 protein comes from TCRdb applying MiXCR to the 5' RACE reads. The table has about 1,500,000 distinct CDR3 sequences, roughly 40% seen once. Material for sequencing was blood. The sequence was obtained from a woman aged 18-30 years in good health.

CDR3 sequence: CASAVAGLDTQYF. CDR3 DNA sequence: TGTGCCAGCGCGGTGGCGGGGCTAGATACGCAGTATTTT. This sequence joins TRBV7-2 and TRBJ2-3, with a possible D match to TRBD2 (6 bases). Germline CDR1 reads SGHTA; CDR2 reads FQGNSA. The CDR3 runs to 13 residues. The V end lost 8 bases, the J end lost 5 bases, and 14 bases lay between the germline ends.